There are a few counts of the clone carrying this T cell receptor beta chain. These data belong to a study of early T cells in non-severe SARS-CoV-2 infection. Germline CDR1 reads MNHEY; CDR2 reads SVGEGT. The CDR3 extends over 17 amino acids. The trim removed 4 bases at V and 3 bases at J, leaving 12 bases unmatched. Individual cDNA molecules carried attached unique molecular identifiers. From the 5' RACE reads, TCRdb called clonotypes with MiXCR, one entry per CDR3 protein. Altogether some 87,000 distinct CDR3 sequences are present, roughly an eighth being singletons, with the ten largest covering around 2.4%.

This clonotype was obtained from an adult who was a healthcare worker with PCR-confirmed SARS-CoV-2 infection or an uninfected control (not recorded which). V is TRBV6-2 or TRBV6-3 and J is TRBJ2-7; 10 bases line up with TRBD1. What was sequenced was whole blood. DNA of the CDR3: TGTGCCAGCAGTTTCGAACCGGGACAGGGGACGGGCTACGAGCAGTACTTC. Protein product: CASSFEPGQGTGYEQYF.